The T cell receptor (beta chain) under discussion was sequenced for a study of post-analysis software for immune sequencing data (dated by TCRdb to about 2015). At the level of the whole study: Recorded disease courses included relapsing-remitting, secondary progressive and progressive-relapsing multiple sclerosis, with some patients lacking subtype annotation. The patient repertoires were compared against 11 previously published healthy control repertoires obtained from donors aged about 6 to 28 years. A subset of samples was prepared in parallel using single-end sample barcoding, then pooled and co-amplified after Illumina adapter ligation.

Sequences DFQATT (CDR1) and SNEGSKA (CDR2) are obtained from the germline V gene (reference sequence). The CDR3 has 15 amino acids, counting the end cysteine and phenylalanine. Just the 45-base CDR3 DNA is kept, in frame starting at base 1. V and J lose 6 bases and 0 bases, and a span of 12 bases separates them. Paper-wide results and their limitations: Direct clustering with F measure showed strong co-clustering of samples prepared in the same batch, prompting a batch-effect correction. Compared with controls, multiple sclerosis patients had significantly lower normalized Chao1 diversity, a finding suggesting substantial peripheral T-cell clonal expansion. The control group was slightly older than the multiple sclerosis patient group. Significantly higher frequencies in patients than in controls were found for five or six TRBV segments, including TRBV5-6, TRBV5-1 and TRBV20-1.

In regard to this clonotype: There is no known antigen for this receptor. No per-base quality is available; no much larger clone lies one base away.

Libraries were built with PCR. TCRdb lists the instrument as Illumina HiSeq 2500. To reduce PCR and sequencing biases, unique molecular identifiers were incorporated into the TCR beta cDNA libraries. Every 1 to 10 million input T cells yielded around 500,000 cDNA molecules, meaning each molecule approximated one T cell. Patient libraries were prepared and sequenced with the same protocol used for the earlier healthy control dataset. Samples belonging to the same batch were prepared together, multiplexed and sequenced on a shared HiSeq lane. Processing in the source paper ran as follows. Raw barcoded reads were processed with MIGEC, and single-read molecular identifier groups were discarded before consensus assembly and CDR3 extraction. Clonotype tables were post-analysed with VDJtools, and diversity was normalized by down-sampling all datasets to the smallest sample size. To correct batch-related cross-sample contamination, repertoire overlap clustering matched CDR3 amino acid sequences but not nucleotide sequences. The public reads were reanalyzed by TCRdb: fastp trimming at Q25, MiXCR alignment, in-frame beta chains only. CDR3 protein duplicates are merged, each entry listing the most common genes and DNA. The V and J calls shown here were made by TCRdb, not taken from the authors' results. The sample includes over 300,000 distinct CDR3 sequences, with approximately 33% observed a single time. Clones ranked in the top ten supply around 15% of the sample.

To demonstrate the VDJtools post-analysis software, TCR beta repertoires were profiled from the peripheral blood of 13 young patients with multiple sclerosis. The multiple sclerosis patients were children and adolescents ranging in age from about 6 to 17 years. This TCR came from a girl aged 10 to 17 with multiple sclerosis. The sequence joins TRBV20-1 to TRBJ1-6, with no reliable assignment of the D segment. Sequencing used blood. This receptor has the CDR3 CSAQGGISYNSPLHF. Read as DNA, the sequence is TGCAGTGCGCAAGGTGGTATCTCCTATAATTCACCCCTCCACTTT.